The 2 T cell receptor beta chains reported below all come from one sample, sequenced in a study of T cell responses to AZD1222 COVID-19 vaccine. Sequencing was performed with immunoSEQ multiplex PCR; in TCRdb, only in-frame clones are kept and a portion is missing. The repertoire has some 110,000 clones, about 91% of them found once; the top ten carry more than 1.5%. Sample: peripheral blood, taken 28 days after the second AZD1222 dose. The receptors come from an adult who received the AZD1222 COVID-19 vaccine.

The chain is built from TRBV11-2 and TRBJ2-2; the D gene is possibly TRBD1 (5 bases). CDR3 length equals 14 residues. Germline V CDR1 and CDR2: SGHAT, FQNNGV. V lost 0 bases to trimming and J lost 7 bases, with 9 bases between them. The DNA for the CDR3 is TGTGCCAGCAGCTTAGACAGGGTGGTCGGGGAGCTGTTTTTT. Amino acid sequence: CASSLDRVVGELFF.

This chain connects TRBV5-1 to TRBJ1-4; 7 bases agree with TRBD1. V was pared by 4 bases and J by 7 bases, with 7 bases of the junction left unmatched. The germline CDR1 and CDR2 sequences are SGHRS and YFSETQ. CDR3 length equals 14 residues. The CDR3: CASSDTGETEKLFF. CDR3 DNA sequence: TGCGCCAGCAGCGACACAGGGGAAACTGAAAAACTGTTTTTT.